This T cell receptor beta chain was sequenced in a study of blood T cell repertoires in COVID-19. Measured with immunoSEQ multiplex PCR; TCRdb has only the in-frame clones, and not every one. This sample has about 120,000 clones, with about 89% found just once. The J segment lost 4 bases and the V segment lost 5 bases, leaving 6 bases of the junction unmatched. CDR1 is LNHDA and CDR2 is SQIVND in the germline V gene (reference sequence). The CDR3 sequence is 15 residues long. This clone was seen once. Sequencing was performed on peripheral blood. This rearrangement joins TRBV19 to TRBJ2-1; 9 nucleotides line up with TRBD1. The TCR originated in a man aged 35 to 55 with acute or convalescent COVID-19. CDR3 coding DNA: TGTGCCAGTAGTGAACAGGGGGCCATTTACAATGAGCAGTTCTTC. Translating it yields CASSEQGAIYNEQFF.